This paragraph covers one T cell receptor (beta chain) sequence. This clone appeared a single time. The specificity of this receptor is unknown. Base qualities are not at hand, and no much larger clone is one base apart. Enrolling through a virtual design, the prospective study's participants ranged in age from roughly 18 to 89 years and lived across some 23 United States geographic areas. To assign participants to cohorts, the prospective study relied on clinical history that participants themselves reported in a screening survey and a study questionnaire. In the prospective study, mobile phlebotomists collected whole blood, serum and a nasopharyngeal or oropharyngeal swab from each participant. Over a roughly 2-month period, participants in the prospective study had the option of providing additional blood draws and questionnaires. Before DNA extraction, blood samples from the prospective study were shipped at room temperature or frozen.

This sample was taken from a study of blood T cell repertoires in COVID-19 (dated by TCRdb to the early 2020s). Looking at the study overall: Recovered participants in ImmuneRACE Cohort 3 were defined as having two consecutive negative NP/OP PCR tests, clearance from a healthcare professional, or resolution of symptoms. The repertoires were released in a freely available public database intended as a resource for research on the immune response to SARS-CoV-2. The material from the prospective study consisted of cDNA or gDNA derived from T cells, B-cell-depleted T cells, or PBMCs. The sample metadata nearly always contained a de-identified subject ID, COVID-19 status, age in years and sex. Samples from collaborators originated in the United States, Italy and Spain and spanned both the acute and convalescent phases of COVID-19. HLA class I and class II types, where available, came from metadata supplied by the sample provider rather than from assay-based typing. The samples were drawn from two sources: the first 160 participants of the ongoing ImmuneRACE study, and 1,000 to 1,500 subjects contributed by 6 global collaborators. The dataset comprised deeply sampled blood TCRbeta repertoires from subjects exposed to, actively infected with, or recovered from COVID-19. Overall study outcomes, separate from this receptor: Clinical and demographic metadata were provided uncurated, with the amount varying by source and participant.

TCRbeta CDR3 regions were amplified from genomic DNA using the immunoSEQ Assay, a bias-controlled multiplex PCR. Turning to the authors' computational methods: Nucleated cell counts per sample were estimated from amplification of reference gene primers within the assay. Sequence reads were collapsed and filtered to measure the absolute abundance of every unique TCRbeta CDR3 rearrangement. For each sample, productive Simpson clonality was calculated as the square root of Simpson's diversity index across productive rearrangements. Entries here come from immuneACCESS through TCRdb and include only in-frame sequences with V and J called. Some clones fail to appear in such tables; in the studies checked, an unresolved V gene covers under half of the shortfall, and the cause of the remainder is unknown. Clone size and the V and J calls come from that table; the DNA yielded D and trimming. This sample holds roughly 160,000 clones; around three quarters were observed only once. Around 20% of the sample belongs to the ten largest clones.

Looking up the germline V gene yields CDR1 KGHSH and CDR2 LQKENI. Including cysteine and phenylalanine, the CDR3 has 14 amino acids. Only CDR3 DNA is held: 42 bases, read in frame from base 1. V is clipped by 2 bases and J by 4 bases, and the sequence between their germline boundaries is 9 bases long. Sequences were obtained from PBMCs or T cells enriched from blood (not recorded which). The chain employs TRBV18 and TRBJ2-1, with the D gene uncertain. This receptor was taken from a woman in her sixties or seventies in a cohort exposed to, infected with or recovered from COVID-19 (not recorded which). The CDR3 reads CASSPAATYNEQFF. The DNA sequence is as follows: TGTGCCAGCTCACCAGCGGCTACTTACAATGAGCAGTTCTTC. Here the CDR3 is joined to the reference TRBV18 and TRBJ2-1 genes, and the full variable domain is: NAGVMQNPRHLVRRRGQEARLRCSPMKGHSHVYWYRQLPEEGLKFMVYLQKENIIDESGMPKERFSAEFPKEGPSILRIQQVVRGDSAAYFCASSPAATYNEQFFGPGTRLTVL.